This is a list of T cell receptor beta chains from one sample in a study of OX40 agonist ivuxolimab in advanced cancers. Data came from immunoSEQ multiplex PCR; TCRdb stores just in-frame clones and leaves some out. This sample carries some 66,000 clones, more than 70% of them seen once, and the ten largest clones take approximately 0.3%. This sample comprised CD4+ or CD8+ T cells sorted from blood, obtained in a trial of the OX40 agonist ivuxolimab. Receptors were obtained from an adult with an advanced solid tumor such as melanoma, head and neck, liver or kidney cancer. Both conserved end residues are part of each CDR3. Each record gives: D gene, V gene, clone size, J gene, CDR3 DNA, CDR3 protein. A D gene is named only where the DNA matches it firmly. The listing skips clone size in some rows; elsewhere it reads once, few, many or a size class.

TRBD2	TRBV14	-	TRBJ2-7	TGTGCCAGCAGCCAAGGTGTGGAGCGGGGTGGTTACGAGCAGTACTTC	CASSQGVERGGYEQYF
TRBD2	TRBV4-1	-	TRBJ2-5	TGCGCCAGCAGCCAAGTGGGACTAGCGGGAGGTAGGGGGAAGGAAGAGACCCAGTACTTC	CASSQVGLAGGRGKEETQYF
TRBD1	TRBV27	-	TRBJ2-3	TGTGCCAGCAGTCGGTCCCGGGACAGGATCGGCACAGATACGCAGTATTTT	CASSRSRDRIGTDTQYF
-	TRBV19	-	TRBJ2-6	TGTGCCAGTAGTATATCGGGCGTCGGGGCCAACGTCCTGACTTTC	CASSISGVGANVLTF
TRBD2	TRBV11-2	many	TRBJ2-1	TGTGCCAGCAGCTTAGGCGGGGGGGGTCTTCTTGAGTTTAACAATGAGCAGTTCTTC	CASSLGGGGLLEFNNEQFF
-	TRBV5-1	-	TRBJ2-1	TGCGCCAGCAGCTTGGAAAGGGGCAATGAGCAGTTCTTC	CASSLERGNEQFF
TRBD2	TRBV28	-	TRBJ2-7	TGTGCCAGCAGATATGGGACTAGCGGGGGCTACGAGCAGTACTTC	CASRYGTSGGYEQYF
-	TRBV6-5	once	TRBJ2-2	TGTGCCAGCACACCGGGACTCTACACCGGGGAGCTGTTTTTT	CASTPGLYTGELFF
-	TRBV7-6	-	TRBJ2-3	TGTGCCAGCAGCTTAGGAGGCACAGATACGCAGTATTTT	CASSLGGTDTQYF
-	TRBV29-1	once	TRBJ2-7	TGCAGCGTTGATGGGATTGGTTCGGACGAGCAGTACTTC	CSVDGIGSDEQYF
TRBD2	TRBV2	-	TRBJ2-3	TGTGCCAGCAGCCCAAACGGACTAGCGAGGGGGACAGATACGCAGTATTTT	CASSPNGLARGTDTQYF
-	TRBV7-9	few	TRBJ2-2	TGTGCCAGCAGCTTACTACAGGTTGCCGGGGAGCTGTTTTTT	CASSLLQVAGELFF
TRBD2	TRBV11-3	-	TRBJ2-7	TGTGCCAGCAGCTTAACTAGCGACTCCTACGAGCAGTACTTC	CASSLTSDSYEQYF
-	TRBV5-1	-	TRBJ2-3	TGCGCCAGCACCTCGACAGGCACAGATACACAGTATTTT	CASTSTGTDTQYF
TRBD1	TRBV5-1	-	TRBJ2-1	TGCGCCAGCAGCCCCTCCCCCGGGACAGGGTCAGGCAATGAGCAGTTCTTC	CASSPSPGTGSGNEQFF
TRBD1	TRBV6-1	few	TRBJ1-2	TGTGCCAGCAGTCCCAGGACAGGGGGCTACACCTTC	CASSPRTGGYTF
-	TRBV5-6	-	TRBJ2-3	TGTGCCAGCAGCTTGATGCTCACTCGGTGGACAGATACGCAGTATTTT	CASSLMLTRWTDTQYF
TRBD1	TRBV18	-	TRBJ2-7	TGTGCCAGCTCACCCGACAGGGAAAGGGTCGGATACGAGCAGTACTTC	CASSPDRERVGYEQYF
-	TRBV11-3	-	TRBJ2-3	TGTGCCAGCAGCTTAGGTGGCAGGGAGAGCACAGATACGCAGTATTTT	CASSLGGRESTDTQYF
TRBD2	TRBV27	-	TRBJ2-3	TGTGCCAGCTCCCACAGACTAGCTTACACAGATACGCAGTATTTT	CASSHRLAYTDTQYF
-	TRBV6-5	once	TRBJ2-7	TGTGCCACTGGGACTCCAGGGTACGAGCAGTACTTC	CATGTPGYEQYF
-	TRBV5-1	-	TRBJ1-1	TGCGCCAGCAGCTTAGACGGGCTGAACACTGAAGCTTTCTTT	CASSLDGLNTEAFF